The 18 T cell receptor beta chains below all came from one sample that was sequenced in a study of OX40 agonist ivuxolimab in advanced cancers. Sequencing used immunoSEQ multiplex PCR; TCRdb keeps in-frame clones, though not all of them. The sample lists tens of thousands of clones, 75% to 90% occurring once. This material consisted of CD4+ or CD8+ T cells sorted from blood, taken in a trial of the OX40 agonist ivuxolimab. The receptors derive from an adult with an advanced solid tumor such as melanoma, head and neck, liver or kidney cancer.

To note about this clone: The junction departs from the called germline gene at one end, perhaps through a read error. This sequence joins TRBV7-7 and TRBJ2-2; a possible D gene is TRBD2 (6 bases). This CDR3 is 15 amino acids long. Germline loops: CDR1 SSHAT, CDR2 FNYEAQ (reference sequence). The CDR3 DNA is TGTGCTAGCAGCCCTACCGGGACTGACACCGGGGAGCTGTTTTTT. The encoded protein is CASSPTGTDTGELFF. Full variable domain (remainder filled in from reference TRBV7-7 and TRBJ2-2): GAGVSQSPRYKVTKRGQDVTLRCDPISSHATLYWYQQALGQGPEFLTYFNYEAQPDKSGLPSDRFSAERPEGSISTLTIQRTEQRDSAMYRCASSPTGTDTGELFFGEGSRLTVL.

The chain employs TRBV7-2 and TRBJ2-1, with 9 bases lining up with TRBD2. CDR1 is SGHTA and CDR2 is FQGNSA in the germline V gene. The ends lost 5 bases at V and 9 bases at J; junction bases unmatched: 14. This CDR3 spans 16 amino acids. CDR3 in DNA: TGTGCCAGCAGCGCAGAGGGACTAGCAACCTTGGGTGAGCAGTTCTTC. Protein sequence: CASSAEGLATLGEQFF.

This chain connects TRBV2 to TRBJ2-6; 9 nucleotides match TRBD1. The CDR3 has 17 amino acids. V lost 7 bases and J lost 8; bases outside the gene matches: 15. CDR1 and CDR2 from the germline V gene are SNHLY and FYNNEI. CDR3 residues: CASISLRGTGRSNVLTF. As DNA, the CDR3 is TGTGCCAGCATTTCTCTGCGTGGGACAGGGAGGTCCAACGTCCTGACTTTC.

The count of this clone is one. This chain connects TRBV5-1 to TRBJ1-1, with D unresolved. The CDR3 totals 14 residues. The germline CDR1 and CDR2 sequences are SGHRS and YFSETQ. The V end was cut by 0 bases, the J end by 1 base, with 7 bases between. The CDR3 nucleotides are TGCGCCAGCAGCTTGGCCGGAAGGAACACTGAAGCTTTCTTT. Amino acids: CASSLAGRNTEAFF.

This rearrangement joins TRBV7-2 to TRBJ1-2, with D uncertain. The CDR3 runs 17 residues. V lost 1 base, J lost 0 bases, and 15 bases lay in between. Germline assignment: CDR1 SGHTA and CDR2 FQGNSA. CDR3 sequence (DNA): TGTGCCAGCAGCTTAGTCGGTGGTGGGCGCTCTAACTATGGCTACACCTTC. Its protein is CASSLVGGGRSNYGYTF.

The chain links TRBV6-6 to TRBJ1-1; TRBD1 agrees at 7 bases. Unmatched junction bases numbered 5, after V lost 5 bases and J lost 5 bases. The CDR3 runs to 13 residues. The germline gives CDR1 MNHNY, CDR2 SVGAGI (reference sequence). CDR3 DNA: TGTGCCAGCAGTACGTACAGGGGAACTGAAGCTTTCTTT. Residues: CASSTYRGTEAFF.

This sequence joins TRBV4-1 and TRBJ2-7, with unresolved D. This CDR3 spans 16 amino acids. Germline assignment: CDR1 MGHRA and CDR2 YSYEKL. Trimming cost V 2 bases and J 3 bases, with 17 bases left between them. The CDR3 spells CASSQQKLHILYEQYF. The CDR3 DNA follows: TGCGCCAGCAGCCAACAAAAACTCCACATTCTCTACGAGCAGTACTTC.

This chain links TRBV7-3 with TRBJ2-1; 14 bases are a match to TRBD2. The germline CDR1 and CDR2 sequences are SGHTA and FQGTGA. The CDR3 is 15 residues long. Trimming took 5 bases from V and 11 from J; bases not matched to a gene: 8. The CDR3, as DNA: TGTGCCAGCAGCCCCATGGGGACTAGCGGGAGCCAGCAGTTCTTC. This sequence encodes CASSPMGTSGSQQFF.

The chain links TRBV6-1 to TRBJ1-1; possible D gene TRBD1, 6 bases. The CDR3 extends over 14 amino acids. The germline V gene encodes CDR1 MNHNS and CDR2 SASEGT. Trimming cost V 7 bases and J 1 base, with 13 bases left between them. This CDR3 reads CASIPGQPNTEAFF. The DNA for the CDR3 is TGTGCCAGCATCCCGGGACAACCGAACACTGAAGCTTTCTTT.

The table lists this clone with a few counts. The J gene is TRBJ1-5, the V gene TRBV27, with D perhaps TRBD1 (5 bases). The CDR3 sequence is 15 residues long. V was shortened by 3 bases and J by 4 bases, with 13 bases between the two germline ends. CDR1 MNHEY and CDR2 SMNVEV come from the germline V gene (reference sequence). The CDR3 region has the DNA TGTGCCAGCAGTTTCCTCGGGACGCAGAATCAGCCCCAGCATTTT. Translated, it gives CASSFLGTQNQPQHF.

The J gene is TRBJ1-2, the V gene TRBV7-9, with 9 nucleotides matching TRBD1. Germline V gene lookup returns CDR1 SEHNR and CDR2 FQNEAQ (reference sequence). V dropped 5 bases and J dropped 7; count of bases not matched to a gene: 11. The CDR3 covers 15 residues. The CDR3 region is CASSVPGQGVVGYTF. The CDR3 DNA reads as TGTGCCAGCAGCGTACCGGGACAGGGAGTCGTTGGCTACACCTTC.

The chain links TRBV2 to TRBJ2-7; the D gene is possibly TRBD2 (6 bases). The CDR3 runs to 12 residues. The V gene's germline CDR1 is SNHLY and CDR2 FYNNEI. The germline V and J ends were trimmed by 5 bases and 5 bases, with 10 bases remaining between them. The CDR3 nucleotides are TGTGCCAGCAGTACGGGACTCCACGAGCAGTACTTC. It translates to CASSTGLHEQYF.

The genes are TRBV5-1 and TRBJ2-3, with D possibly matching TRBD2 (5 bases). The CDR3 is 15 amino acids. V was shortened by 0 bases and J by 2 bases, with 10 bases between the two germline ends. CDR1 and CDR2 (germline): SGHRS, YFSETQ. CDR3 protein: CASSLGGRATDTQYF. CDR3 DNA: TGCGCCAGCAGCTTGGGCGGGCGGGCCACAGATACGCAGTATTTT.

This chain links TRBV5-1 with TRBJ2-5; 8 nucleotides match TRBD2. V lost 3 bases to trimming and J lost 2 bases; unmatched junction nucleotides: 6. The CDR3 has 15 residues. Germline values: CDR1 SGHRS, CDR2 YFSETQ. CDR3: CASSSPGTRQETQYF. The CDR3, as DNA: TGCGCCAGCAGCTCGCCCGGGACTAGGCAAGAGACCCAGTACTTC.

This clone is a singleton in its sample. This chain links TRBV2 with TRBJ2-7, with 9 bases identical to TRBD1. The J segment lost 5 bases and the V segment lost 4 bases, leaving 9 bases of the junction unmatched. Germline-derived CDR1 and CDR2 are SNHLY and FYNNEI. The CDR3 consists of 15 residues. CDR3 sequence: CASSAPGQGYHEQYF. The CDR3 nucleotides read TGTGCCAGCAGTGCACCGGGACAGGGCTACCACGAGCAGTACTTC.

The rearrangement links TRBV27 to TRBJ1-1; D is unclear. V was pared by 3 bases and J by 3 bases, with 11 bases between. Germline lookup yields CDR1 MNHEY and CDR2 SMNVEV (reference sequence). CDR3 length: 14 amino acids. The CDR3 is CASSFRGLDTEAFF. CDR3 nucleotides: TGTGCCAGCAGTTTTAGAGGGCTGGACACTGAAGCTTTCTTT.

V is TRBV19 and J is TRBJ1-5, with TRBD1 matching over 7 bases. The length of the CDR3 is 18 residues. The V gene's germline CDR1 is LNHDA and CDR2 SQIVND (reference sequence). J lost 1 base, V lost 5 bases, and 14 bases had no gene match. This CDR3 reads CASSARQGTIRSNQPQHF. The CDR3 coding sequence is TGTGCCAGTAGTGCCAGACAGGGCACAATCCGGAGCAATCAGCCCCAGCATTTT. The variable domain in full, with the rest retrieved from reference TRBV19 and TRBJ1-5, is DGGITQSPKYLFRKEGQNVTLSCEQNLNHDAMYWYRQDPGQGLRLIYYSQIVNDFQKGDIAEGYSVSREKKESFPLTVTSAQKNPTAFYLCASSARQGTIRSNQPQHFGDGTRLSIL.

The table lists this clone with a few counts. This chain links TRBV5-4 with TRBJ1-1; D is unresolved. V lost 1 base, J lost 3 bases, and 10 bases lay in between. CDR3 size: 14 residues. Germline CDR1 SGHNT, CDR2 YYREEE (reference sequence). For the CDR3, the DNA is TGTGCCAGCAGCTTGAAAACAACCGACACTGAAGCTTTCTTT. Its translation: CASSLKTTDTEAFF.